The T cell receptor beta chain described here comes from a study of blood T cells in healthy people across ages. The CDR3 spans 13 residues. V shed 8 bases and J shed 2 bases, with 13 bases lying between them. The germline V gene has CDR1 MNHNS and CDR2 SASEGT. It was with a sample-barcoded 5' primer and a J-beta primer mix that a second PCR of roughly 6 to 12 cycles was run. TCRdb re-derived calls from the 5' RACE reads in MiXCR, one entry per CDR3 protein. The table lists 800,000 or so distinct CDR3 sequences, more than 20% of them singletons. These data were also filed under a second study, of T cells of mothers and their children.

Sequencing was performed on blood. The clonotype was recovered from a boy aged 10-17 years in good health. The chain carries TRBV6-1 and TRBJ2-7; a weak D match, TRBD2 (6 bases). CDR3 bases: TGTGCCAGCGCCGGGGCGGGACCCTACGAGCAGTACTTC. Amino acid sequence: CASAGAGPYEQYF.